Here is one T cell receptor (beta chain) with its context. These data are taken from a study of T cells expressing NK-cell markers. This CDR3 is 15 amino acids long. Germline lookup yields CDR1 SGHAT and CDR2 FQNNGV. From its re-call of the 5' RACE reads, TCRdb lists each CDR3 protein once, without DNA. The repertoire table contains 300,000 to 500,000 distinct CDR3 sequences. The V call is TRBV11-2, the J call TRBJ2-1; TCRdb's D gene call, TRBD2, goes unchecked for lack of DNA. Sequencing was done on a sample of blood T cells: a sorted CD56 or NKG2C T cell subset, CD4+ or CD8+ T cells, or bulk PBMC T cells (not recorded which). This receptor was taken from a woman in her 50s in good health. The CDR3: CASSQTSGRIDEQFF.